This TCR beta chain stems from a study of T-cell memory formation after mild COVID-19. Study overall: In these data, TCR clusters were largely donor specific. General observations from the study: In pre-infection memory, a portion of responding clones appeared, which suggested that cross-reactive memory joined.

On this clonotype: As yet, its antigen is unknown.

MiXCR, run by TCRdb on the 5' RACE reads, gives a single entry per CDR3 protein. The repertoire holds fewer than 700,000 distinct CDR3 sequences, with around 17% as singletons. The CDR3 has 18 residues. Trimming cost V 5 bases and J 0 bases, with 17 bases left between them. Germline CDR1 and CDR2: SNHLY and FYNNEI. This receptor was taken from an adult woman who had mild COVID-19 (a few samples of this study predate the infection). Cell type and time point are not known. The chain joins TRBV2 to TRBJ2-6, with D uncertain. Sequencing was carried out using PBMCs or a T cell subset sorted from them (not recorded which). The CDR3 DNA follows: TGTGCCAGCAGTAGAGTGGGGTTGTCCAACTCTGGGGCCAACGTCCTGACTTTC. Its protein is CASSRVGLSNSGANVLTF.